The present entry profiles one T cell receptor beta chain with its context. What it binds is not known. Read coverage stops 3 residues before the CDR3 terminus; the germline J gene supplies the remainder. The sample belongs to a study of T cells in women clearing cervical HPV infection. Study context: Women with histologically confirmed HPV16-related CIN3 or worse, 2 with invasive cancer, served as cases. Cases' blood sampling followed lesion detection by median around 23 weeks (90 to 200).

Study-wide results and limits: Controls had more TRBV6-7 (0.16%) than cases (roughly 0.11%).

Sequenced by immunoSEQ multiplex PCR; TCRdb stores in-frame clones only, minus some. This table holds some 40,000 clones. The CDR3 sequence is 15 residues long. Unmatched junction bases numbered 7, after V lost 5 bases and J lost 2 bases. The V gene's germline CDR1 is MDHEN and CDR2 SYDVKM. The chain couples TRBV28 to TRBJ2-7, with 9 positions matching TRBD1. The sequence was collected from a woman between 18 and 69 years old with a cervical HPV16 infection that either progressed to CIN3+ or cleared (not recorded which). Sequencing used blood buffy coat. The CDR3 here is CASSLPGQGPYEQYF. The DNA read from the CDR3 is TGTGCCAGCAGTCTTCCGGGACAGGGACCCTACGAG.